This paragraph covers one T cell receptor beta chain sequence. What it recognizes is unknown. Libraries were prepared by immunoSEQ multiplex PCR; TCRdb keeps only in-frame clonotypes and omits some of them. The sample lists 2 million to 2.5 million clones, 80% to 95% seen once, with 0.37% in the top ten. These data originate in a study of shared clonotypes between healthy human individuals. Germline V gene sequence: CDR1 SGHRS, CDR2 YFSETQ. This CDR3 is 15 amino acids long. Notes on the study in general: Generation probabilities of non-shared clonotypes were lower (relative to those shared by all four donors).

The donors, healthy adults who were HIV-negative, had experienced no recent acute infections or vaccinations. In the CD4+ fraction, cells were divided into CD45RA+ naive and CD45RA-negative memory subsets. The sequenced sample was naive CD4+ T cells from PBMCs. Subset denoted: CD45RA+ positively selected. This chain uses TRBV5-1 with TRBJ2-5; 8 positions agree with TRBD2. The J call may be in error: the DNA end matches TRBJ2-7 better. This sequence was found in a man between 18 and 29 years old in good health. Some clones in this sample may be carry-over from other donors' samples. CDR3 sequence: CASSLASGFPYEQYF. The CDR3 coding sequence is TGCGCCAGCAGCTTAGCTAGCGGGTTCCCCTACGAGCAGTACTTC.